This T cell receptor beta chain was recorded in a study of blood T cells in healthy people across ages. The germline V gene encodes CDR1 MNHEY and CDR2 SVGEGT. This CDR3 has 14 amino acids. The ends lost 6 bases at V and 4 bases at J; junction bases unmatched: 7. A second PCR, run for about 6 to 11 cycles, used a sample-barcoded 5' primer plus a J-beta primer mix. TCRdb itself ran the 5' RACE reads through MiXCR, one entry per CDR3 protein. The table records some 560,000 distinct CDR3 sequences, roughly a quarter of them present only once. These data were also reused for a study on T cells of mothers and their children. This second study says: Samples were provided by three healthy Caucasian mothers and their six children. In each mother, TCR beta CDR3 reads exceeded 10 million; in each child, they numbered approximately 3 million.

What was sequenced was blood. This sequence joins TRBV6-2 or TRBV6-3 and TRBJ1-2, with TRBD1 matching over 8 bases. The source of this sequence is a boy younger than 10 in good health. CDR3 bases: TGTGCCAGCAGCCCGACAGGGGAGGCCTATGGCTACACCTTC. Its protein is CASSPTGEAYGYTF.